These T cell receptor beta chains were read from a single sample in a study of cytotoxic CD8 clonotypes in ibrutinib-treated CLL. Some clones are missing from TCRdb's copy, which holds only in-frame ones; the method was immunoSEQ multiplex PCR. The sample has more than 10,000 clones, over 60% seen once; the top ten hold about 16%. This specimen was PBMCs, taken at disease progression, from a patient treated with ibrutinib. The receptors were gathered from a human donor with chronic lymphocytic leukemia. Both conserved end residues are part of each CDR3. The D gene is left open where the match is weak. Some rows have no size entry. The others give once, few or many, or a class for an expanded clone.

size	D	V	J	DNA	CDR3
NA	TRBD2	TRBV4-2	TRBJ2-1	TGTGCCAGCAGCCATGCGACTAGCGAAGGGCAGTTCTTC	CASSHATSEGQFF
NA	TRBD1	TRBV15	TRBJ1-2	TGTGCCACCGCAACCGGGACAGGCTATGGCTACACCTTC	CATATGTGYGYTF
NA	NA	TRBV4-2	TRBJ2-4	TGTGCCAGCAGCCAAGATCGACCACAACCGGTTTCCATAGCCAAAAACATTCAGTACTTC	CASSQDRPQPVSIAKNIQYF
NA	NA	TRBV2	TRBJ1-2	TGTGCCAGCAGTGACTTTTTACGCTACACCTTC	CASSDFLRYTF
few	NA	TRBV6-1	TRBJ2-5	TGTGCCAGCAGTGTTGGAACTAGCCAGGTAGAGACCCAGTACTTC	CASSVGTSQVETQYF
NA	NA	TRBV7-3	TRBJ2-3	TGTGCCAGCAGCTCCACAGGGCGGGATACGCAGTATTTT	CASSSTGRDTQYF
NA	TRBD1	TRBV4-2	TRBJ1-1	TGTGCCAGCAGCCCCCAGGACAGGGATTGGTACACTGAAGCTTTCTTT	CASSPQDRDWYTEAFF
NA	NA	TRBV5-8	TRBJ1-1	TGTGCCAGCAGCTACCTCGGGACACCGGTGAACACTGAAGCTTTCTTT	CASSYLGTPVNTEAFF
NA	NA	TRBV6-5	TRBJ2-7	TGTGCCAGCAGAGCGAGGGACCGGGTAAGGCAGTACTTC	CASRARDRVRQYF
NA	TRBD1	TRBV6-6	TRBJ1-2	TGTGCCAGCAGCTATCGGACAGGGGCTGGCTACACCTTC	CASSYRTGAGYTF
NA	TRBD1	TRBV2	TRBJ1-1	TGTGCCAGCAGACCCGGGACAGGGGGGAACACTGAAGCTTTCTTT	CASRPGTGGNTEAFF
NA	TRBD1	TRBV27	TRBJ1-5	TGTGCCAGCAGTCACCATAGGACAGGGGGAAGCAATCAGCCCCAGCATTTT	CASSHHRTGGSNQPQHF
NA	NA	TRBV6-5	TRBJ2-1	TGTGCCAGCACTCAGGGGTTTGAGCAGTTCTTC	CASTQGFEQFF
few	NA	TRBV10-3	TRBJ2-2	TGTGCCTCGACCCAAAGCGACACCGGGGAGCTGTTTTTT	CASTQSDTGELFF
NA	TRBD1	TRBV18	TRBJ2-2	TGTGCCAGCTCACCATCGGCAGGGGGCCGCGCAACGAACACCGGGGAGCTGTTTTTT	CASSPSAGGRATNTGELFF
NA	TRBD2	TRBV27	TRBJ2-7	TGTGCCAGCAGTCCCACCCCTAGCGGGAGGGACGTGTACGAGCAGTACTTC	CASSPTPSGRDVYEQYF
few	NA	TRBV7-6	TRBJ1-6	TGTGCCAGCAGCGACCGAAATAATTCACCCCTCCACTTT	CASSDRNNSPLHF
NA	TRBD2	TRBV7-9	TRBJ2-5	TGTGCCAGCAGCCCTACTAGCGGTCAAGAGACCCAGTACTTC	CASSPTSGQETQYF
NA	TRBD1	TRBV19	TRBJ1-5	TGTGCCAGTAATCCTTGGACAGGGGGTCGCAATCAGCCCCAGCATTTT	CASNPWTGGRNQPQHF
NA	NA	TRBV4-1	TRBJ2-1	TGCGCCAGCAGCCCTCCCCCTGCCTTGTACAATGAGCAGTTCTTC	CASSPPPALYNEQFF